The entry below gives a single T cell receptor beta chain sequence along with its context. This sample was included in a study of early stage breast cancer tumors. Background on the study: Of 15 to 20 invasive breast tumors, fewer than 13 were hormone receptor-positive, HER2-negative. Samples were sequenced at 7.5 to 10-fold average coverage.

Each sample had two DNA replicates, roughly 0.5 ug blood or about 1.4 ug tissue. Method: immunoSEQ multiplex PCR; TCRdb's copy keeps in-frame clones and lacks some. The profile shows about 36,000 clones, 65% to 75% of them singletons. This CDR3 region has 11 residues. The junction had 3 bases not matched to a gene; V was cut back by 7 bases and J by 5 bases. From germline, CDR1 is SGHRS and CDR2 YFSETQ. This chain connects TRBV5-1 to TRBJ2-7, with 7 bases lining up with TRBD2. Sample: blood. This TCR derives from a person aged 55-75 years with breast cancer. The CDR3 DNA reads TGCGCCAGCGGGGGAGGGGACGAGCAGTACTTC. This codes for CASGGGDEQYF.